What follows are 23 T cell receptor beta chains derived from one specimen sequenced in a study of cytomegalovirus exposure and HLA in healthy donors. Generated by immunoSEQ multiplex PCR, the TCRdb table keeps only in-frame clones and is missing some. The sample shows fewer than 200,000 clones, approximately 89% of them seen only once. Source material: PBMCs. Source of these receptors: a man aged 18 to 35 in good health and CMV-seropositive.

The rearrangement links TRBV29-1 to TRBJ2-1; D may be TRBD2 (5 bases). This CDR3 has 14 residues. Trimming cost V 3 bases and J 0 bases, with 9 bases left between them. Germline values: CDR1 SQVTM, CDR2 ANQGSEA. The CDR3 protein is CSVDFGVSYNEQFF. As DNA, the CDR3 is TGCAGCGTTGATTTCGGGGTCTCCTACAATGAGCAGTTCTTC.

The rearrangement links TRBV19 to TRBJ2-7; D possibly corresponds to TRBD2 (6 bases). The germline gives CDR1 LNHDA, CDR2 SQIVND (reference sequence). V was pared by 2 bases and J by 3 bases, with 14 bases between. The CDR3 totals 15 residues. The CDR3 loop reads CASSIKFAGFYEQYF. The CDR3 nucleotides are TGTGCCAGTAGTATAAAGTTCGCGGGATTCTACGAGCAGTACTTC.

This clone was picked up one time. This chain joins TRBV5-1 and TRBJ2-3, with 8 bases aligning to TRBD2. V trimming: 2 bases; J trimming: 4 bases; junction bases outside the gene matches: 6. The CDR3 contains 15 residues. Germline V gives CDR1 SGHRS, CDR2 YFSETQ. CDR3 nucleotide sequence: TGCGCCAGCAGCTTTAGCGGGAAGTACTCAGATACGCAGTATTTT. Translation: CASSFSGKYSDTQYF.

The rearrangement uses TRBV28 and TRBJ1-1; unclear D gene. This CDR3 region has 12 residues. Trimming took off 2 bases at V and 7 bases at J, with 8 bases between the two ends. Germline loops: CDR1 MDHEN, CDR2 SYDVKM. DNA of the CDR3: TGTGCCAGCAGTTTAATTGAGGGTGAAGCTTTCTTT. Its protein is CASSLIEGEAFF.

The J gene is TRBJ2-7, the V gene TRBV5-5; no clear D gene. This CDR3 is 12 amino acids long. CDR1 is SGHKS and CDR2 is YYEKEE in the germline V gene (reference sequence). Trimming took off 1 base at V and 3 bases at J, with 5 bases between the two ends. The CDR3 nucleotides read TGTGCCAGCAGCTTGCTTTTCTACGAGCAGTACTTC. It yields the protein CASSLLFYEQYF.

In its sample, this clone was seen a few times. The V call is TRBV5-6, the J call TRBJ1-2, with a tentative D call TRBD1 (6 bases). The V gene's germline CDR1 is SGHDT and CDR2 YYEEEE. The CDR3 contains 15 residues. Trimming took off 1 base at V and 0 bases at J, with 10 bases between the two ends. CDR3 residues: CASSLTGLPNYGYTF. The DNA for the CDR3 is TGTGCCAGCAGCTTGACAGGGTTGCCTAACTATGGCTACACCTTC.

The genes are TRBV19 and TRBJ2-1, with 14 bases identical to TRBD2. The CDR3 length is 17 residues. Trimming removed 6 bases from V and 4 bases from J; junction bases left unmatched: 8. The V gene's germline CDR1 is LNHDA and CDR2 SQIVND (reference sequence). The CDR3 loop is CASSRTSGRLRYNEQFF. The CDR3, as DNA: TGTGCCAGTAGCCGGACTAGCGGGAGGCTCCGTTACAATGAGCAGTTCTTC.

This clone was observed a single time. V is TRBV9 and J is TRBJ1-1; D not certain. The V gene lost 3 bases and the J gene lost 1 base, with 7 bases spanning the gap. The V gene's germline CDR1 is SGDLS and CDR2 YYNGEE. This CDR3 has 13 residues. The DNA of the CDR3 is TGTGCCAGCAGCGCACAGTCGAACACTGAAGCTTTCTTT. Its protein product is CASSAQSNTEAFF.

The chain links TRBV29-1 to TRBJ2-7, with TRBD2 identical over 9 bases. Germline CDR1 and CDR2: SQVTM and ANQGSEA. The CDR3 loop spans 15 amino acids. V shed 2 bases and J 0 bases; nucleotides not matched to a gene: 5. CDR3 DNA sequence: TGCAGCGTTGAATCGGGGCGGGAGGGCTCCTACGAGCAGTACTTC. Protein: CSVESGREGSYEQYF.

This clone has a single count. The genes are TRBV7-3 and TRBJ2-2, with TRBD1 matching 7 bases. The CDR3 consists of 16 residues. Germline V gene data show CDR1 as SGHTA and CDR2 as FQGTGA. J lost 2 bases, V lost 5 bases, and 8 bases had no gene match. The CDR3 DNA is TGTGCCAGCAGCCCCGCCGGGACAGTCAACACCGGGGAGCTGTTTTTT. Its translation: CASSPAGTVNTGELFF.

The J gene is TRBJ1-5, the V gene TRBV5-1, with D hard to call. The germline V and J ends were trimmed by 4 bases and 5 bases, with 10 bases remaining between them. Germline V gene data show CDR1 as SGHRS and CDR2 as YFSETQ. This CDR3 comprises 13 residues. Written as DNA, the CDR3 is TGCGCCAGCAGCCCGGCCGGGGATCAGCCCCAGCATTTT. Residues: CASSPAGDQPQHF.

V usage is TRBV9 and J usage is TRBJ2-3, with a tentative D call TRBD1 (5 bases). The CDR3 length is 16 residues. Germline assignment: CDR1 SGDLS and CDR2 YYNGEE. V gave up 0 bases and J gave up 4 bases, with 15 bases separating them. The CDR3 here is CASSVVDVGHADTQYF. The CDR3 nucleotides read TGTGCCAGCAGCGTAGTAGATGTGGGGCACGCAGATACGCAGTATTTT.

The chain employs TRBV4-3 and TRBJ2-1; D might be TRBD2 (6 bases). Per the germline V gene, CDR1 is LGHNA and CDR2 is YSLEER. Trimming removed 0 bases from V and 7 bases from J, with 22 bases in between. This CDR3 spans 18 amino acids. The CDR3: CASSQDLSETRDLNEQFF. Written as DNA, the CDR3 is TGCGCCAGCAGCCAAGACCTCTCCGAGACTAGAGATTTGAATGAGCAGTTCTTC.

Regarding this clone: Germline and junction disagree at one end, which may indicate a read error. The chain recombines TRBV6-1 with TRBJ2-1, with TRBD2 matching over 9 bases. CDR3 length equals 12 residues. Germline assignment: CDR1 MNHNS and CDR2 SASEGT. The CDR3 DNA sequence: TGTGCCAGCAGTGACTTAGCGGGAGCTTCGGTCTTC. Residues: CASSDLAGASVF.

The chain employs TRBV28 and TRBJ2-1, with 11 nucleotides matching TRBD2. This CDR3 is built from 16 residues. V dropped 6 bases and J dropped 0; count of bases not matched to a gene: 4. In germline, CDR1 is MDHEN, CDR2 SYDVKM. CDR3 residues: CASSPSGGSSYNEQFF. In DNA form, the CDR3 reads TGTGCCAGCAGCCCTAGCGGGGGGAGCTCCTACAATGAGCAGTTCTTC.

V is TRBV7-2 and J is TRBJ1-4; TRBD1 matches 7 bases. The germline gives CDR1 SGHTA, CDR2 FQGNSA. With V trimmed by 5 bases and J by 7 bases, 7 bases remained unmatched. CDR3 length equals 14 residues. The CDR3 spells CASSPTGSGEKLFF. The CDR3 coding sequence is TGTGCCAGCAGCCCGACAGGGTCGGGTGAAAAACTGTTTTTT.

The genes are TRBV6-5 and TRBJ2-7; D is ambiguous. The V gene lost 7 bases and the J gene lost 0 bases, with 10 bases spanning the gap. There are 13 residues in the CDR3. Germline V gene sequence: CDR1 MNHEY, CDR2 SVGAGI. The CDR3 nucleotides read TGTGCCAGCACCCCCCCCAGCTCCTACGAGCAGTACTTC. Protein sequence: CASTPPSSYEQYF.

The chain joins TRBV5-1 to TRBJ1-1; D is unclear. Germline CDR1 reads SGHRS; CDR2 reads YFSETQ. Deletions cut 0 bases from V and 0 bases from J, with 15 bases between. The CDR3 is made up of 17 amino acids. The CDR3 here is CASSLVGPGLMNTEAFF. DNA for the CDR3: TGCGCCAGCAGCTTGGTCGGGCCAGGACTCATGAACACTGAAGCTTTCTTT.

About this clone itself: Other DNA sequences in this sample translate to the same CDR3. The chain couples TRBV7-9 to TRBJ1-5, with TRBD1 as a possible D gene (6 bases). This CDR3 contains 14 residues. Germline CDR1 SEHNR, CDR2 FQNEAQ (reference sequence). V was clipped by 3 bases and J by 5 bases, with 11 bases between them. The CDR3 region is CASSLGAGDQPQHF. The CDR3 coding sequence is TGTGCCAGCAGCTTGGGGGCGGGGGATCAGCCCCAGCATTTT.

V gene TRBV5-6 combines with J gene TRBJ2-7; TRBD1 matches 7 bases. V shed 5 bases and J 4 bases; nucleotides not matched to a gene: 9. Germline V gene sequence: CDR1 SGHDT, CDR2 YYEEEE. The CDR3 spans 14 residues. The CDR3 DNA reads as TGTGCCAGCAGATCAGGGACAGTTGGGTACGAGCAGTACTTC. Translating it yields CASRSGTVGYEQYF.

The chain couples TRBV19 to TRBJ2-6; 14 positions agree with TRBD2. The germline gives CDR1 LNHDA, CDR2 SQIVND (reference sequence). V lost 4 bases, J lost 0 bases, and 5 bases stayed unmatched. The CDR3 is made up of 19 amino acids. The CDR3 region has the DNA TGTGCCAGTAGTAAGGGACTAGCGGGGGTCATCTCTGGGGCCAACGTCCTGACTTTC. This encodes CASSKGLAGVISGANVLTF. Full variable domain (remainder filled in from reference TRBV19 and TRBJ2-6): DGGITQSPKYLFRKEGQNVTLSCEQNLNHDAMYWYRQDPGQGLRLIYYSQIVNDFQKGDIAEGYSVSREKKESFPLTVTSAQKNPTAFYLCASSKGLAGVISGANVLTFGAGSRLTVL.

This clone showed up just once. This chain joins TRBV29-1 and TRBJ2-1, with D hard to call. CDR3 length: 10 amino acids. From germline, CDR1 is SQVTM and CDR2 ANQGSEA. With 5 bases removed from V and 3 bases from J, the gap between germline ends came to 2 bases. This chain's CDR3 is CSVLYNEQFF. CDR3 coding DNA: TGCAGCGTTCTCTACAATGAGCAGTTCTTC.

This chain joins TRBV10-3 and TRBJ1-1, with a weak D call TRBD1 (5 bases). The V gene lost 4 bases and the J gene lost 3 bases, with 12 bases spanning the gap. This CDR3 contains 14 residues. CDR1 is ENHRY and CDR2 is SYGVKD in the germline V gene. The CDR3 DNA is TGTGCCATCAGTGTTGGGGAGGGGTACACTGAAGCTTTCTTT. This gives the protein CAISVGEGYTEAFF.